This T cell receptor (beta chain) was found in a study of regulatory T cells in long-lasting Graves disease (dated by TCRdb to about 2021). Regarding the complete study: Patients with newly diagnosed Graves' disease had been on antithyroid drugs for under 3 months. This study used TCR sequencing and RNA sequencing of peripheral blood to compare persistent Graves' disease patients against newly diagnosed Graves' disease patients. TCR sequencing covered about 13 persistent and approximately 20 newly diagnosed Graves' disease patients, around 33 samples in total. The study was registered as a clinical trial and conducted in China. Broader findings and caveats from the paper: TRBV28, TRBJ1-2 and TRBJ2-5 were preferentially used in persistent disease, while TRBV20-1 and TRBJ2-1 were favored in newly diagnosed disease. A larger number of public clonotypes was shared among persistent patients (around 2,700) than among newly diagnosed patients (around 970). Only the TCR beta chain was sequenced and analyzed. Compared with newly diagnosed patients, patients with persistent Graves' disease had lower TCR Shannon entropy and fewer highly expanded clones, which suggests clonal expansion. The authors noted that the small sample size was a limitation that may lower accuracy. Because the primary lesion, thyroid tissue, could not be accessed, the study looked at peripheral blood alone.

Including the terminal cysteine and phenylalanine, the CDR3 comprises 16 residues. CDR3 DNA only is kept here, 48 bases in frame from base 1. As encoded in the germline V gene, CDR1 is SGHTA while CDR2 is FQGNSA. V lost 5 bases and J lost 2 bases, and the count of bases not matched to a germline gene is 10. This clonotype has a count of ten or more. No cognate antigen has been identified for it. Base qualities are not at hand, and no much larger clone is one base apart. Preparation of the library involved multiplex PCR. The run used an Illumina HiSeq 4000. CDR3 regions were amplified by Arm-PCR with iRepertoire HTBI primers to construct TCR beta libraries. Before sequencing, the PCR products underwent gel purification. In the authors' own workflow: Across samples, roughly 60 TRBV and 13 to 15 TRBJ segments were identified and used for gene usage analysis of CDR3 amino acid clonotypes. Filtered high-quality paired reads were merged into contigs using COPE and FqMerger. BLAST was used to align contigs to IMGT TRBV, TRBD and TRBJ reference genes, and CDR3 was defined according to IMGT. Any clonotype with a frequency above 0.1% was classified as a highly expanded clone. Shannon entropy served as the measure of repertoire diversity, while the Gini coefficient captured V-J evenness. A clonotype found in more than one individual was treated as public. TCRdb passed the public sequencing reads through fastp at Q25 and MiXCR, retaining productive beta sequences. Identical CDR3 proteins give one entry, which carries the most common genes and DNA. What appears here as the V and J calls and clone size reflects TCRdb's work, not the paper's. For this sample the table gives more than 450,000 distinct CDR3 sequences, of which 15% to 20% were detected only once. About 12% of the sample is taken by the ten largest.

This specimen's time point label, interpreted: newly diagnosed GD, antithyroid drugs for less than 3 months. For both TCR sequencing and RNA sequencing, RNA was extracted from PBMCs using TRIzol. Graves' disease was diagnosed according to American Thyroid Association guidelines. Patients for the study were recruited at an endocrinology department in Xi'an, China. Each patient gave approximately 8.8 milliliters of peripheral blood, collected in an EDTA anticoagulant tube. PBMCs were isolated by Ficoll Paque Plus density gradient separation without further T cell sorting. An Agilent 2100 Bioanalyzer and agarose gel were used to check RNA quality, while a NanoDrop 2000 measured RNA concentration. These records were also assigned to another study, of T cells in Graves' hyperthyroidism and ophthalmopathy. The second study reports: A patient counted as having stable Graves' hyperthyroidism if no progression to ophthalmopathy occurred over 18 months of follow-up. The hyperthyroidism patients were between 18 and 65 years old and newly diagnosed, with a disease duration of less than 2 months. Exclusion was applied to patients with uncontrolled infections, other autoimmune diseases, pregnancy or lactation. Diagnoses relied on clinical symptoms, serum thyroxine and TRAb, thyroid ultrasound and orbital computed tomography. The TCR CDR3 was subjected to a first round of RT-PCR using the HTBI primer set and the Qiagen OneStep RT-PCR kit. Blood samples also contained most of the expanded thyroid clonotypes (frequency above 0.001), which suggests that blood repertoires may reflect thyroid immune responses. A 13 V-J signature model separated ophthalmopathy from stable hyperthyroidism, with approximately 87% sensitivity and roughly 84% specificity in cross-validation and 80%/75% in testing. In validation, the model predicted progression to ophthalmopathy with roughly 70% sensitivity and 72% to 75% specificity, a median of 6.5 months before onset. A discovery cohort of about a hundred patients, 43 with Graves' ophthalmopathy and approximately 55 with stable Graves' hyperthyroidism, was used to find distinguishing TCR V-J signatures. Whether ophthalmopathy could be predicted prospectively was tested in an independent validation cohort made up of 18 to 20 hyperthyroidism patients plus 17 patients who later progressed to ophthalmopathy. For training and testing, the roughly 93 patients in the discovery cohort were randomly divided in a 7:3 ratio. In addition, the study compared T-cell repertoires in thyroid tissue and in blood from several Graves' hyperthyroidism patients. After blood sampling, hyperthyroidism patients were treated with methimazole at a starting dose of 30 mg daily, and ophthalmopathy patients were treated with high-dose intravenous methylprednisolone. The libraries were constructed in a second round of multiplex PCR and then size-selected and purified. The libraries were sequenced on an Illumina HiSeq2000 using paired-end 100 bp reads. SOAPnuke was used to process the raw data, with reads discarded if the reads contained adapters or uncalled bases, had a mean Phred below 15, or lacked an exact constant-primer or identifier match. High-quality paired reads were merged with COPE v1.2.5, and unique nucleotide sequences were defined as clonotypes. MiTCR v1.1 was used to align the clonotypes against IMGT TRBV, TRBD and TRBJ reference segments. Analysis was restricted to V-J combinations with a frequency above 0.0001, which covered 99% to 99.2% of repertoires. The TCS score was defined as F50 (clonal expansion) divided by E x V (chaos), with BLOSUM62-based TCRdist calculated between CDR3 peptides within each V-J. Welch's t-statistics and random forest reduced around 510 V-J features to 13, which were used in a naive Bayes classifier (R e1071). Sample size was not statistically predetermined, and blinding of investigators to group allocation was not performed. According to the paper, TCR Vbeta CDR3 sequencing was carried out on about 140 peripheral blood samples, which came from 40 to 45 ophthalmopathy, 75 to 80 hyperthyroidism and roughly 17 progressor patients.

Material: peripheral blood mononuclear cells (PBMCs), obtained at new diagnosis, from a patient treated with antithyroid drugs. Recombination joined TRBV7-2 with TRBJ2-7; TRBD1 lines up with 9 middle nucleotides. The clonotype was recovered from a man aged 35 to 55 with Graves disease. Donor details come from another sample of the same person, matched by shared clones. In nucleotide form, the sequence is TGTGCCAGCAGCGCAACCGGGACAGGGCCAACCTACGAGCAGTACTTC. Translation gives CASSATGTGPTYEQYF.